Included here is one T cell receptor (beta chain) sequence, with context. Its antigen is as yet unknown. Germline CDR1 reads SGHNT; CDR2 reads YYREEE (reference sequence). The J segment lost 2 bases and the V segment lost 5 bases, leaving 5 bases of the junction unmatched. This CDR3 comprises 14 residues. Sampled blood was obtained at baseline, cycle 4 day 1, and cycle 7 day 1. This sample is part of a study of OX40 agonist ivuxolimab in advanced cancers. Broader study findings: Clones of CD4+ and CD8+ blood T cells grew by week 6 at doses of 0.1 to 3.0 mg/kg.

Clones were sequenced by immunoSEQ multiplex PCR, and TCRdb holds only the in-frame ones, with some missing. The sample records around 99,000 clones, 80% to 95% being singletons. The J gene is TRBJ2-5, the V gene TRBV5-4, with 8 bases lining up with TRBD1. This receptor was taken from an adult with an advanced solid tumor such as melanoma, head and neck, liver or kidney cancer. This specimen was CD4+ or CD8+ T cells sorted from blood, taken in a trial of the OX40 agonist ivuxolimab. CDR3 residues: CASRSGQGQETQYF. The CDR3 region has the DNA TGTGCCAGCAGATCCGGACAGGGACAAGAGACCCAGTACTTC.